This entry describes one T cell receptor beta chain. The CDR3 spans 17 residues. Original analysis: Nucleated cell number was recorded as an estimate derived from reference gene primer amplification. Libraries were prepared by immunoSEQ multiplex PCR; TCRdb keeps only in-frame clonotypes and omits some of them. For V, J and clone size, that table is used; D and trimming come from the DNA. The table shows around 130,000 clones, with 85% to 90% occurring only once. This entry comes from a study of blood T cell repertoires in COVID-19. About the study: Samples representing acute and convalescent COVID-19 were sourced from the United States, Italy and Spain. PBMCs, B-cell-depleted T cells, or T cells provided the cDNA or gDNA that made up the material.

This TCR was sampled from a human donor in a cohort sampled during active COVID-19. The sample consisted of peripheral blood. The chain uses TRBV12-2 and TRBJ1-1; the table's D call TRBD1 went unverified against the DNA. TRBV12-2 is a listed pseudogene. Here the CDR3 DNA reads TGTGCAAGTCGCTTAGCGGAGACAGGGTGGAAGAACACTGAAGCTTTCTTT. This encodes CASRLAETGWKNTEAFF.